This T cell receptor (beta chain) was sequenced in a study of regulatory T cells in long-lasting Graves disease. Study details: Antithyroid drug exposure in newly diagnosed Graves' patients had lasted under 3 months.

General study results and limits: Persistent cases favored TRBV28, TRBJ1-2 and TRBJ2-5.

The junction had 10 bases not matched to a gene; V was cut back by 8 bases and J by 9 bases. Germline CDR1 and CDR2: ENHRY and SYGVKD. The CDR3 loop spans 13 amino acids. This clonotype appeared many times. Antigen unknown. With iRepertoire HTBI primers and Arm-PCR of CDR3 regions, TCR beta libraries were built. Each CDR3 protein gets one entry after TCRdb re-called the multiplex PCR reads with MiXCR. The sample consists of 200,000 to 300,000 distinct CDR3 sequences, roughly a fifth of them appearing once. Time point: newly diagnosed GD, antithyroid drugs for less than 3 months. RNA isolated from PBMCs was used to make the TCR library. Clinicians diagnosed Graves' disease using American Thyroid Association guidelines.

This sequence originates from a female donor with Graves disease. The source material was peripheral blood mononuclear cells (PBMCs), sampled at new diagnosis, from a patient treated with antithyroid drugs. The chain employs TRBV10-3 and TRBJ2-1; TRBD2 agrees at 7 bases. CDR3 DNA sequence: TGTGCCATCCGGGGGGACGCCTATAGTGAGCAGTTCTTC. Translating it yields CAIRGDAYSEQFF.